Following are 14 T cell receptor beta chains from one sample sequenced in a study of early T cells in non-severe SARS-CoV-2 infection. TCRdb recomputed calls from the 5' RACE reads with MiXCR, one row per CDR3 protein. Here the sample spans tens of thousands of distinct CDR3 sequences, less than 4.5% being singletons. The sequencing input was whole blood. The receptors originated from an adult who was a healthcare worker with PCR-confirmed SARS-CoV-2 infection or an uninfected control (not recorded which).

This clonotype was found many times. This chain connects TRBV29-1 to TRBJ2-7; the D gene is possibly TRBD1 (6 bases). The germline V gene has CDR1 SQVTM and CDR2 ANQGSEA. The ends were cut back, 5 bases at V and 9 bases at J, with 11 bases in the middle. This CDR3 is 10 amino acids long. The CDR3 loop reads CSVYRVAQYF. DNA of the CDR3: TGCAGCGTTTACAGGGTGGCGCAGTACTTC.

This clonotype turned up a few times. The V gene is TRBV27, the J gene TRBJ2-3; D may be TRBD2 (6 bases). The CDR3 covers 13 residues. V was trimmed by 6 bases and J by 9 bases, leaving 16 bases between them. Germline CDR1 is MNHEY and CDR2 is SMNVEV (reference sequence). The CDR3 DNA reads TGTGCCAGCAGCCCCCCAGGGAGGATAACGCAGTATTTT. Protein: CASSPPGRITQYF.

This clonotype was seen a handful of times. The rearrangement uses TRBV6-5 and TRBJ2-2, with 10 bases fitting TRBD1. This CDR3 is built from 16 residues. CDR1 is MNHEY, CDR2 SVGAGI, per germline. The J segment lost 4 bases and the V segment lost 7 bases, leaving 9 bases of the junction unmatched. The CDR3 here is CASKIRDRGSTGELFF. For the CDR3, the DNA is TGTGCCAGCAAGATCCGGGACAGGGGATCCACCGGGGAGCTGTTTTTT.

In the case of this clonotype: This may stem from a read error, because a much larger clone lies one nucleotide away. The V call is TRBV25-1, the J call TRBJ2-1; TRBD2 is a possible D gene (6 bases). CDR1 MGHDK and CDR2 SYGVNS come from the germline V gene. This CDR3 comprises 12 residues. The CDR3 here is CTSSGFFNEQFF. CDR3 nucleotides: TGTACCAGCAGCGGGTTTTTCAATGAGCAGTTCTTC.

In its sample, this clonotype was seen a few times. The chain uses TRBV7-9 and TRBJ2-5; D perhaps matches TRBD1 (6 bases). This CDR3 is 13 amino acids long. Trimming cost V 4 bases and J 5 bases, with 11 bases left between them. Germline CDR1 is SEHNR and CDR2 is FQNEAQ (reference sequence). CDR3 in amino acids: CASSSTGTETQYF. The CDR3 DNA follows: TGTGCCAGCAGCTCCACAGGGACGGAGACCCAGTACTTC.

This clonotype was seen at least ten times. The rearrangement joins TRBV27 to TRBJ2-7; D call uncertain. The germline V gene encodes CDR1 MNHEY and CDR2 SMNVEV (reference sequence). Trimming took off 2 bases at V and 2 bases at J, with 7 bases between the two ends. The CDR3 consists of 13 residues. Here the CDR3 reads CASSLGRAYEQYF. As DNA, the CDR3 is TGTGCCAGCAGTTTAGGCAGAGCCTACGAGCAGTACTTC.

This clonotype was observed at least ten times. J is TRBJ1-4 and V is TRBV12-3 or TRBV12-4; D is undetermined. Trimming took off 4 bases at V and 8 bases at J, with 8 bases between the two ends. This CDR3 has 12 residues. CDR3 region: CASSYMREKLFF. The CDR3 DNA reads TGTGCCAGCAGTTATATGCGGGAAAAACTGTTTTTT.

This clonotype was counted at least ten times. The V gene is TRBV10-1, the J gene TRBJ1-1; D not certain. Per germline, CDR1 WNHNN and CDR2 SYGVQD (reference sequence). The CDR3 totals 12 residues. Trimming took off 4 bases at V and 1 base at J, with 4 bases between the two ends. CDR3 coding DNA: TGCGCCAGCAGTGGACAGAACACTGAAGCTTTCTTT. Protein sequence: CASSGQNTEAFF.

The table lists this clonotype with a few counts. DNA of the CDR3: TGTGCCAGCAGTGACCGACAGGAAAAGTACGAGCAGTACTTC. Its translation is CASSDRQEKYEQYF. The chain uses TRBV6-2 or TRBV6-3 and TRBJ2-7; possibly TRBD1 for D (6 bases). The germline V gene encodes CDR1 MNHEY and CDR2 SVGEGT. Trimming removed 5 bases at V and 4 bases at J, with 15 bases between. CDR3 length: 14 amino acids.

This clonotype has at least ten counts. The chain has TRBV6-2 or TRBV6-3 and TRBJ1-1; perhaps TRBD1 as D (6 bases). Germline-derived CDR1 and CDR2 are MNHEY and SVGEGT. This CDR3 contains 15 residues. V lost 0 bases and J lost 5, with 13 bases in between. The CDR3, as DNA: TGTGCCAGCAGTTACTCGAGGAGGGGGAGGACTGAAGCTTTCTTT. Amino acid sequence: CASSYSRRGRTEAFF.

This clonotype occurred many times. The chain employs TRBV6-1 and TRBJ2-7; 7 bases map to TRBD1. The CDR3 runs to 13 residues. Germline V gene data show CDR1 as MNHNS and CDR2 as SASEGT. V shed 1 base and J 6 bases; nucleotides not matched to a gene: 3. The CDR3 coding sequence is TGTGCCAGCAGTGAAGTAACAGGGGTCGAGCAGTACTTC. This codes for CASSEVTGVEQYF.

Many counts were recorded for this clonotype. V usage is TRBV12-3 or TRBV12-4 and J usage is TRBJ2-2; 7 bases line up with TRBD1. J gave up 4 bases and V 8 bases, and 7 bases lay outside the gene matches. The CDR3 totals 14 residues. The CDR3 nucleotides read TGTGCCAGCGGCCCGGGACAGATCACCGGGGAGCTGTTTTTT. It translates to CASGPGQITGELFF.

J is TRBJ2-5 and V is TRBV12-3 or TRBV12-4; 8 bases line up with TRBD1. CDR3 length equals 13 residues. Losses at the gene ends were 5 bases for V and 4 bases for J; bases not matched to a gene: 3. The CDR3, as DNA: TGTGCCAGCAGTAGACAGGGGCGAGAGACCCAGTACTTC. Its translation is CASSRQGRETQYF.

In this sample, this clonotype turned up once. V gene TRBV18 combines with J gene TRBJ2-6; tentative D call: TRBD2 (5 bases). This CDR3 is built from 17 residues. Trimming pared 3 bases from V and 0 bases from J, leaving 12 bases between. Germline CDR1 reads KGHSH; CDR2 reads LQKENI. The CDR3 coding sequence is TGTGCCAGCTCACCCCCCTTGGGGAGCTCTGGGGCCAACGTCCTGACTTTC. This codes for CASSPPLGSSGANVLTF.